This entry describes one T cell receptor (beta chain). Its antigen is unknown. No much larger clonotype is one base removed from it; base qualities were not supplied. These data belong to a study of Graves' ophthalmopathy and Graves' hyperthyroidism (dated by TCRdb to the late 2010s). Context from the whole study: Peripheral blood samples were taken at the time of initial diagnosis, before any treatment was given. TCR beta repertoire signatures were used to distinguish Graves' ophthalmopathy from Graves' hyperthyroidism and to predict progression to ophthalmopathy. In total, under 150 blood samples were TCR-sequenced: around 42 ophthalmopathy, roughly 80 hyperthyroidism and some 17 hyperthyroidism-to-ophthalmopathy patients. To explore V-J signatures that separate ophthalmopathy from hyperthyroidism, a discovery set of fewer than 110 patients was enrolled, consisting of roughly 45 with ophthalmopathy and 57 with stable hyperthyroidism. An independent validation cohort was composed of 18 to 20 hyperthyroidism patients and about 16 patients who later progressed from hyperthyroidism to ophthalmopathy. In about six hyperthyroidism patients, T-cell repertoires of thyroid tissue and blood were compared. Following sample collection, hyperthyroidism patients were given methimazole at a starting dose of 30 mg daily, and ophthalmopathy patients were given high-dose intravenous methylprednisolone. The 100 discovery patients were randomly split 7:3 into training and test sets. Summary of the overall study and its limitations: Among expanded thyroid clonotypes with frequency above 0.001, most also showed up in blood, which suggests that blood repertoires may reflect the thyroid immune response. The 13-signature model separated ophthalmopathy from stable hyperthyroidism with 85% to 90% sensitivity and around 84% specificity in cross-validation, and 80%/75% in the test set. In validation, the model predicted ophthalmopathy progression with about 71% sensitivity and 72.22% specificity; 12 predicted patients were CT-confirmed with GO in a median of approximately 6.5 months. Sample size was not predetermined statistically, and investigators were not blinded to group allocation.

The ophthalmopathy patients had moderately to severely active disease, with a Clinical Activity Score of 3 or higher, a NOSPECS grade of 4 or higher, and a disease duration of less than 3 months. Anyone with other autoimmune diseases, uncontrolled infections, pregnancy or lactation was excluded from the study. Diagnosis was based on clinical symptoms, serum thyroxine, TRAb, thyroid ultrasound and orbital computed tomography. PBMCs were isolated from approximately 10 ml of fresh peripheral blood by Ficoll-Paque density gradient centrifugation. Total RNA was extracted using Trizol reagent, and RNA quality was checked on an Agilent 2100 Bioanalyzer. V was cut back by 0 bases and J by 0 bases, leaving a gap of 11 bases between them. Spanning cysteine to phenylalanine, the CDR3 consists of 16 amino acids. The only DNA kept is the CDR3, 48 bases in frame from the first base. Reading the germline V gene gives CDR1 SGHTA and CDR2 FQGNSA.

For repertoire sequencing, TCR beta CDR3 regions were amplified from RNA transcripts. The first round was an RT-PCR using HTBI primers with the Qiagen OneStep RT-PCR kit, and this first round was followed by a second-round multiplex PCR, then size selection and purification. The libraries underwent paired-end sequencing with 100 bp reads on an Illumina HiSeq2000. As for the original processing: Reads were processed with SOAPnuke, discarding reads with adapters, uncalled bases, mean Phred below 15, or no exact constant-primer or identifier match. COPE v1.2.5 was used to merge the high-quality paired reads. Unique nucleotide sequences were defined as clonotypes and aligned to IMGT TRB V, D and J references using MiTCR v1.1. Analysis was restricted to V-J combinations with a frequency above 0.0001, which covered roughly 99% of repertoires. For each V-J combination, a TCR clonal expansion and chaos score was defined as F50 clonal expansion divided by the chaos observed in the TCRdist matrix. Welch's t-statistics and random forest were used to reduce the features to 10 to 15 V-J combinations, which were then used as input to a naive Bayes classifier. The Morisita-Horn index was used to measure how similar the thyroid and blood repertoires were. TCRdb passed the public sequencing reads through fastp at Q25 and MiXCR, retaining productive beta sequences. Each record represents a unique CDR3 protein, reported with the most common genes and DNA among its rows. The V and J calls shown here were made by TCRdb, not taken from the authors' results. This sample is represented by 150,000 to 200,000 distinct CDR3 sequences; roughly two fifths of them were singletons. The ten largest clones represent about 8.2% of the sample.

The chain couples TRBV7-2 to TRBJ1-1; D gene: possibly TRBD1, on 5 matching bases. Sequencing was performed on peripheral blood. The sequence derives from a man aged 25-40 years with Graves' ophthalmopathy. Donor details come from another sample of the same person, matched by shared clones. The CDR3 corresponds to CASSLAHTGMNTEAFF. In nucleotides, the sequence is TGTGCCAGCAGCTTAGCGCACACAGGTATGAACACTGAAGCTTTCTTT.